The rows below give T cell receptor beta chains drawn from one sample of a study of cytomegalovirus exposure and HLA in healthy donors. Profiling relied on immunoSEQ multiplex PCR, and the TCRdb table lists in-frame clones only, not all of them. This sample's table reports under 35,000 clones. The source material was PBMCs. The source is a man under 40 in good health and CMV-seronegative. CDR3s include the opening cysteine and the closing phenylalanine or tryptophan. Fields, in order: D gene, CDR3 length, J gene, V gene, clone size, CDR3 protein, CDR3 DNA. D genes are given only for firm matches. Size tells how often a clone was seen (once, few, many) or the class of an expanded clone, and some rows leave it out.

d_gene: TRBD2; len: 15; j_gene: TRBJ2-1; v_gene: TRBV29-1; abundance: .; CDR3aa: CSVEAGDFLYNEQFF; CDR3nt: TGCAGCGTCGAAGCGGGAGATTTCCTGTACAATGAGCAGTTCTTC
d_gene: TRBD1; len: 16; j_gene: TRBJ2-7; v_gene: TRBV5-1; abundance: .; CDR3aa: CASSYERQGGGGEQYF; CDR3nt: TGCGCCAGCAGCTACGAGAGACAGGGTGGTGGAGGCGAGCAGTACTTC
d_gene: TRBD1; len: 16; j_gene: TRBJ1-1; v_gene: TRBV19; abundance: .; CDR3aa: CASKTTGTGGRAEAFF; CDR3nt: TGTGCCAGTAAAACAACCGGGACAGGGGGCAGGGCTGAAGCTTTCTTT
d_gene: .; len: 15; j_gene: TRBJ1-5; v_gene: TRBV6-5; abundance: medium-sized; CDR3aa: CASSYSSGSNQPQHF; CDR3nt: TGTGCCAGCAGTTACTCGTCAGGTAGCAATCAGCCCCAGCATTTT
d_gene: .; len: 14; j_gene: TRBJ1-2; v_gene: TRBV7-9; abundance: .; CDR3aa: CASSFDSSNYGYTF; CDR3nt: TGTGCCAGCAGCTTCGACAGCTCTAACTATGGCTACACCTTC
d_gene: TRBD2; len: 16; j_gene: TRBJ2-2; v_gene: TRBV4-2; abundance: .; CDR3aa: CASSERLAGQGGELFF; CDR3nt: TGTGCCAGCAGCGAAAGACTAGCGGGACAGGGTGGGGAGCTGTTTTTT
d_gene: .; len: 15; j_gene: TRBJ1-5; v_gene: TRBV5-6; abundance: .; CDR3aa: CASSSSAALNQPQHF; CDR3nt: TGTGCCAGCAGTTCCAGCGCAGCCCTTAATCAGCCCCAGCATTTT
d_gene: TRBD2; len: 16; j_gene: TRBJ2-1; v_gene: TRBV7-6; abundance: .; CDR3aa: CASSLGPGLAYNEQFF; CDR3nt: TGTGCCAGCAGCTTAGGACCAGGACTAGCCTACAATGAGCAGTTCTTC
d_gene: .; len: 11; j_gene: TRBJ2-7; v_gene: TRBV7-9; abundance: .; CDR3aa: CASSPADEQYF; CDR3nt: TGTGCCAGCAGTCCGGCGGACGAGCAGTACTTC
d_gene: TRBD2; len: 14; j_gene: TRBJ2-7; v_gene: TRBV7-8; abundance: .; CDR3aa: CASSLARTRDEQYF; CDR3nt: TGTGCCAGCAGCTTAGCGCGGACTAGGGACGAGCAGTACTTC
d_gene: TRBD1; len: 15; j_gene: TRBJ2-1; v_gene: TRBV4-3; abundance: .; CDR3aa: CASSQTGQASDEQFF; CDR3nt: TGCGCCAGCAGCCAAACCGGACAGGCGTCGGATGAGCAGTTCTTC
d_gene: TRBD2; len: 14; j_gene: TRBJ2-2; v_gene: TRBV19; abundance: .; CDR3aa: CASSGLASIGELFF; CDR3nt: TGTGCCAGTAGTGGACTAGCGAGCATCGGGGAGCTGTTTTTT
d_gene: .; len: 14; j_gene: TRBJ1-1; v_gene: TRBV2; abundance: .; CDR3aa: CASSGAGENTEAFF; CDR3nt: TGTGCCAGCAGTGGCGCAGGTGAGAACACTGAAGCTTTCTTT
d_gene: .; len: 15; j_gene: TRBJ2-2; v_gene: TRBV4-3; abundance: .; CDR3aa: CASSPTLGGTGELFF; CDR3nt: TGCGCCAGCAGCCCTACCCTCGGGGGCACCGGGGAGCTGTTTTTT
d_gene: TRBD2; len: 19; j_gene: TRBJ2-3; v_gene: TRBV5-1; abundance: .; CDR3aa: CASSLNLAGGRLSTDTQYF; CDR3nt: TGCGCCAGCAGCTTAAACCTAGCGGGGGGTCGGCTGAGCACAGATACGCAGTATTTT
d_gene: TRBD2; len: 14; j_gene: TRBJ2-1; v_gene: TRBV10-3; abundance: .; CDR3aa: CAIQRAGAGNEQFF; CDR3nt: TGTGCCATCCAGAGAGCGGGGGCGGGCAATGAGCAGTTCTTC
d_gene: .; len: 17; j_gene: TRBJ1-5; v_gene: TRBV23-1; abundance: .; CDR3aa: CASSQSKPVSGNQPQHF; CDR3nt: TGCGCCAGCAGTCAATCGAAGCCCGTTAGTGGCAATCAGCCCCAGCATTTT
d_gene: TRBD1; len: 11; j_gene: TRBJ2-1; v_gene: TRBV30; abundance: .; CDR3aa: CAWRGQGAGVF; CDR3nt: TGTGCCTGGAGGGGACAGGGGGCCGGGGTCTTC
d_gene: .; len: 16; j_gene: TRBJ2-7; v_gene: TRBV21-1; abundance: .; CDR3aa: CASSKVGASSLYEQYF; CDR3nt: TGTGCCAGCAGCAAAGTTGGAGCTAGCTCCCTCTACGAGCAGTACTTC
d_gene: .; len: 13; j_gene: TRBJ1-1; v_gene: TRBV29-1; abundance: .; CDR3aa: CSVVLRQGTEAFF; CDR3nt: TGCAGCGTTGTTCTCCGCCAGGGAACTGAAGCTTTCTTT
d_gene: .; len: 13; j_gene: TRBJ1-2; v_gene: TRBV11-2; abundance: .; CDR3aa: CASSSGTNYGYTF; CDR3nt: TGTGCCAGCAGCTCCGGGACAAACTATGGCTACACCTTC
d_gene: .; len: 12; j_gene: TRBJ1-2; v_gene: TRBV25-1; abundance: .; CDR3aa: CASSGGSHGYTF; CDR3nt: TGTGCCAGCAGTGGCGGGTCCCATGGCTACACCTTC
d_gene: .; len: 12; j_gene: TRBJ1-2; v_gene: TRBV29-1; abundance: .; CDR3aa: CSVEIYRGGYTF; CDR3nt: TGCAGCGTTGAAATCTACCGGGGTGGCTACACCTTC
d_gene: TRBD2; len: 14; j_gene: TRBJ2-3; v_gene: TRBV4-2; abundance: .; CDR3aa: CASNFGGAKDTQYF; CDR3nt: TGTGCCAGTAACTTCGGGGGGGCCAAAGATACGCAGTATTTT
d_gene: .; len: 14; j_gene: TRBJ1-1; v_gene: TRBV7-9; abundance: .; CDR3aa: CASSGPGWNTEAFF; CDR3nt: TGTGCCAGCAGCGGACCGGGATGGAACACTGAAGCTTTCTTT
d_gene: .; len: 14; j_gene: TRBJ1-1; v_gene: TRBV10-3; abundance: .; CDR3aa: CAISESRQATEAFF; CDR3nt: TGTGCCATCAGTGAGTCGCGACAGGCCACTGAAGCTTTCTTT
d_gene: TRBD1; len: 15; j_gene: TRBJ2-2; v_gene: TRBV4-2; abundance: .; CDR3aa: CASSLGTGGAGELFF; CDR3nt: TGTGCCAGCAGCCTAGGGACAGGGGGGGCCGGGGAGCTGTTTTTT
d_gene: TRBD2; len: 16; j_gene: TRBJ2-7; v_gene: TRBV7-2; abundance: .; CDR3aa: CASSLIGLAGGYEQYF; CDR3nt: TGTGCCAGCAGCTTAATAGGACTAGCGGGAGGGTACGAGCAGTACTTC
d_gene: TRBD1; len: 18; j_gene: TRBJ1-5; v_gene: TRBV19; abundance: .; CDR3aa: CASSIGPGGYSSNQPQHF; CDR3nt: TGTGCCAGTAGTATAGGGCCAGGGGGGTACTCTAGCAATCAGCCCCAGCATTTT
d_gene: .; len: 12; j_gene: TRBJ1-1; v_gene: TRBV11-2; abundance: .; CDR3aa: CASSFQAVEAFF; CDR3nt: TGTGCCAGCAGCTTCCAGGCCGTCGAAGCTTTCTTT
d_gene: .; len: 15; j_gene: TRBJ1-5; v_gene: TRBV5-8; abundance: .; CDR3aa: CASSLGQGANQPQHF; CDR3nt: TGTGCCAGCAGCTTGGGGCAGGGCGCCAATCAGCCCCAGCATTTT
d_gene: .; len: 14; j_gene: TRBJ2-5; v_gene: TRBV18; abundance: .; CDR3aa: CASSRRDYQETQYF; CDR3nt: TGTGCCAGCTCACGCCGGGACTACCAAGAGACCCAGTACTTC
d_gene: .; len: 13; j_gene: TRBJ2-5; v_gene: TRBV27; abundance: .; CDR3aa: CASSLWAQETQYF; CDR3nt: TGTGCCAGCAGTTTATGGGCTCAAGAGACCCAGTACTTC
d_gene: .; len: 13; j_gene: TRBJ1-3; v_gene: TRBV30; abundance: .; CDR3aa: CAWSPGFGNTIYF; CDR3nt: TGTGCCTGGAGTCCAGGATTCGGAAACACCATATATTTT
d_gene: TRBD2; len: 17; j_gene: TRBJ2-3; v_gene: TRBV2; abundance: .; CDR3aa: CASSVVASGSFTDTQYF; CDR3nt: TGTGCCAGCAGTGTGGTGGCTAGCGGGAGCTTCACAGATACGCAGTATTTT
d_gene: TRBD1; len: 16; j_gene: TRBJ2-3; v_gene: TRBV5-1; abundance: .; CDR3aa: CASSHGAGQGTDTQYF; CDR3nt: TGCGCCAGCAGCCATGGAGCCGGACAGGGCACAGATACGCAGTATTTT
d_gene: TRBD2; len: 15; j_gene: TRBJ2-5; v_gene: TRBV4-2; abundance: .; CDR3aa: CASSQASSGKETQYF; CDR3nt: TGTGCCAGCAGCCAAGCGAGTAGCGGGAAAGAGACCCAGTACTTC
d_gene: TRBD1; len: 13; j_gene: TRBJ2-7; v_gene: TRBV7-8; abundance: .; CDR3aa: CASSLTGGQEQYF; CDR3nt: TGTGCCAGCAGCTTGACAGGGGGGCAAGAGCAGTACTTC
d_gene: TRBD2; len: 15; j_gene: TRBJ2-7; v_gene: TRBV5-1; abundance: .; CDR3aa: CASSLAQRDSYEQYF; CDR3nt: TGCGCCAGCAGCTTGGCCCAGCGGGACTCCTACGAGCAGTACTTC
d_gene: TRBD1; len: 13; j_gene: TRBJ1-2; v_gene: TRBV28; abundance: .; CDR3aa: CASSRQGFPRYTF; CDR3nt: TGTGCCAGCAGTCGACAGGGTTTTCCGCGCTACACCTTC
d_gene: .; len: 14; j_gene: TRBJ1-2; v_gene: TRBV6-5; abundance: .; CDR3aa: CASSYSGRFYGYTF; CDR3nt: TGTGCCAGCAGTTACTCGGGCAGATTCTATGGCTACACCTTC
d_gene: .; len: 14; j_gene: TRBJ1-4; v_gene: TRBV5-6; abundance: .; CDR3aa: CASSPGGVVEKLFF; CDR3nt: TGTGCCAGCAGCCCGGGGGGAGTTGTCGAAAAACTGTTTTTT
d_gene: .; len: 15; j_gene: TRBJ1-5; v_gene: TRBV15; abundance: .; CDR3aa: CATSVRTGSNQPQHF; CDR3nt: TGTGCCACCAGCGTCAGGACGGGGAGCAATCAGCCCCAGCATTTT
d_gene: .; len: 12; j_gene: TRBJ2-5; v_gene: TRBV10-1; abundance: .; CDR3aa: CASTGESETQYF; CDR3nt: TGCGCCAGCACAGGGGAGAGTGAGACCCAGTACTTC
d_gene: TRBD2; len: 15; j_gene: TRBJ2-3; v_gene: TRBV7-7; abundance: .; CDR3aa: CASSLGSGGGDTQYF; CDR3nt: TGTGCTAGCAGCTTAGGGAGCGGGGGGGGAGATACGCAGTATTTT
d_gene: TRBD1; len: 13; j_gene: TRBJ1-2; v_gene: TRBV28; abundance: .; CDR3aa: CASSVRDSFSYTF; CDR3nt: TGTGCCAGCAGTGTCCGGGACAGTTTTAGCTACACCTTC
d_gene: .; len: 16; j_gene: TRBJ2-5; v_gene: TRBV19; abundance: .; CDR3aa: CASSRAHGGYQETQYF; CDR3nt: TGTGCCAGTAGTAGAGCCCATGGGGGGTACCAAGAGACCCAGTACTTC
d_gene: TRBD1; len: 15; j_gene: TRBJ1-1; v_gene: TRBV9; abundance: .; CDR3aa: CASSATGQMNTEAFF; CDR3nt: TGTGCCAGCAGTGCGACAGGGCAAATGAACACTGAAGCTTTCTTT
d_gene: .; len: 12; j_gene: TRBJ1-1; v_gene: TRBV18; abundance: .; CDR3aa: CASSPIQGEAFF; CDR3nt: TGTGCCAGCTCACCCATTCAGGGGGAAGCTTTCTTT
d_gene: TRBD2; len: 15; j_gene: TRBJ2-3; v_gene: TRBV15; abundance: .; CDR3aa: CATSRAGDSTDTQYF; CDR3nt: TGTGCCACCAGTCGAGCGGGGGACAGCACAGATACGCAGTATTTT
d_gene: TRBD2; len: 16; j_gene: TRBJ2-2; v_gene: TRBV5-4; abundance: .; CDR3aa: CASSLGLAGDTGELFF; CDR3nt: TGTGCCAGCAGCTTGGGACTAGCGGGAGACACCGGGGAGCTGTTTTTT
d_gene: TRBD2; len: 13; j_gene: TRBJ2-1; v_gene: TRBV29-1; abundance: .; CDR3aa: CSVATSAYNEQFF; CDR3nt: TGCAGCGTTGCTACTAGCGCTTACAATGAGCAGTTCTTC
d_gene: TRBD2; len: 15; j_gene: TRBJ2-1; v_gene: TRBV7-2; abundance: .; CDR3aa: CASSSIGASGPLQFF; CDR3nt: TGTGCCAGCAGCTCAATAGGGGCTAGCGGACCACTACAGTTCTTC
d_gene: TRBD1; len: 16; j_gene: TRBJ1-4; v_gene: TRBV18; abundance: .; CDR3aa: CASSLGTGGANEKLFF; CDR3nt: TGTGCCAGCTCACTCGGGACAGGGGGAGCTAATGAAAAACTGTTTTTT
d_gene: TRBD1; len: 16; j_gene: TRBJ2-7; v_gene: TRBV5-1; abundance: .; CDR3aa: CASSPGPGQGAYEQYF; CDR3nt: TGCGCCAGCAGCCCTGGACCGGGACAGGGGGCTTACGAGCAGTACTTC
d_gene: TRBD1; len: 18; j_gene: TRBJ1-2; v_gene: TRBV4-3; abundance: medium-sized; CDR3aa: CASSQALDGTGPYYGYTF; CDR3nt: TGCGCCAGCAGCCAAGCCCTAGACGGGACAGGCCCTTACTATGGCTACACCTTC
d_gene: .; len: 14; j_gene: TRBJ1-1; v_gene: TRBV4-3; abundance: .; CDR3aa: CASSRGGMNTEAFF; CDR3nt: TGCGCCAGCAGCCGGGGGGGTATGAACACTGAAGCTTTCTTT
d_gene: TRBD1; len: 14; j_gene: TRBJ1-1; v_gene: TRBV4-2; abundance: .; CDR3aa: CASSHPQGGAEAFF; CDR3nt: TGTGCCAGCAGCCATCCACAGGGGGGGGCTGAAGCTTTCTTT
d_gene: TRBD1; len: 17; j_gene: TRBJ2-1; v_gene: TRBV25-1; abundance: .; CDR3aa: CASLEEGGQGAYNEQFF; CDR3nt: TGTGCCAGCCTTGAAGAAGGGGGACAGGGGGCTTACAATGAGCAGTTCTTC